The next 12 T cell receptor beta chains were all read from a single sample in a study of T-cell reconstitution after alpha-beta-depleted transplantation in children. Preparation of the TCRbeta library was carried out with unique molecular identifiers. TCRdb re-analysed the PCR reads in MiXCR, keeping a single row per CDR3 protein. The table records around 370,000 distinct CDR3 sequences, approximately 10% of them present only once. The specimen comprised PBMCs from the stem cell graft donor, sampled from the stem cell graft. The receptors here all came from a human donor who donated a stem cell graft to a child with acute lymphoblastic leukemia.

CDR3 nucleotide sequence: TGTGCCAGCATGACGGTCGAATACACCTTC. It yields the protein CASMTVEYTF. V and J are TRBV6-1 and TRBJ1-2; D is ambiguous. This CDR3 has 10 amino acids. Germline CDR1 MNHNS, CDR2 SASEGT. V was trimmed by 7 bases and J by 11 bases, leaving 11 bases between them.

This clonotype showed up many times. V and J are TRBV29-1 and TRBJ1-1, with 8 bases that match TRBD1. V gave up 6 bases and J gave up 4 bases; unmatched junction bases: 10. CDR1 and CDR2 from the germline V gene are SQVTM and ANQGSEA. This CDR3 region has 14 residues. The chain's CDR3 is CSVVRQGAITEAFF. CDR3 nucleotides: TGCAGCGTCGTCCGTCAGGGGGCTATCACTGAAGCTTTCTTT. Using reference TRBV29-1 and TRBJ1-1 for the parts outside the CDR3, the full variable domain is SAVISQKPSRDICQRGTSLTIQCQVDSQVTMMFWYRQQPGQSLTLIATANQGSEATYESGFVIDKFPISRPNLTFSTLTVSNMSPEDSSIYLCSVVRQGAITEAFFGQGTRLTVV.

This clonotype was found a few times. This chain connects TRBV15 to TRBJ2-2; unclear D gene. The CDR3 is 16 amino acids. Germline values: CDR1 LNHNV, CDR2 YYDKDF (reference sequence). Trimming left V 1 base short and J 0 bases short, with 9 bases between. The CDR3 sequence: CATSRVWDSNTGELFF. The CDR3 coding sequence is TGTGCCACCAGCAGAGTTTGGGATTCGAACACCGGGGAGCTGTTTTTT.

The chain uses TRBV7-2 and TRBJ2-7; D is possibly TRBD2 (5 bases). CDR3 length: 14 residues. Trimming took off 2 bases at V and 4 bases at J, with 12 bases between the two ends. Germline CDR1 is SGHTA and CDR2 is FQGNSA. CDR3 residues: CASSLPGEGYEQYF. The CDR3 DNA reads TGTGCCAGCAGCTTACCCGGGGAAGGGTACGAGCAGTACTTC.

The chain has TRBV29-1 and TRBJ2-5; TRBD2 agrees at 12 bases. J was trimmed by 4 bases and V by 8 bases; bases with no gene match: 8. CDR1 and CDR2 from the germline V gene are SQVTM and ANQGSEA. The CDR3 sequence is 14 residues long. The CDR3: CSTGTSGLRETQYF. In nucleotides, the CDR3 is TGCAGCACCGGGACTAGCGGGCTTAGAGAGACCCAGTACTTC.

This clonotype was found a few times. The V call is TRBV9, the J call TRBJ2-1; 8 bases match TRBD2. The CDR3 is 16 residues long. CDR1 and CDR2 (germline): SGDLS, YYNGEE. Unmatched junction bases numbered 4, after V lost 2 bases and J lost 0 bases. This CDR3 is CASSVRGVLSYNEQFF. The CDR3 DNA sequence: TGTGCCAGCAGCGTGCGGGGGGTCCTCTCCTACAATGAGCAGTTCTTC.

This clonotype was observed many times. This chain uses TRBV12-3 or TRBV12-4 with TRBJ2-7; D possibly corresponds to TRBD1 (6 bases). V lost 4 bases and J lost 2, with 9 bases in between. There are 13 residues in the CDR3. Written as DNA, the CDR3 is TGTGCCAGCAGTTACGGGACAACCTACGAGCAGTACTTC. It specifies CASSYGTTYEQYF.

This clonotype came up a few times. The CDR3 is CASSLDRVRKDGYTF. In DNA form, the CDR3 reads TGTGCCAGCAGCTTAGATCGGGTACGGAAAGATGGCTACACCTTC. The chain is built from TRBV11-2 and TRBJ1-2, with D hard to call. The CDR3 runs 15 residues. V lost 0 bases, J lost 6 bases, and 14 bases lay in between. The germline V gene has CDR1 SGHAT and CDR2 FQNNGV.

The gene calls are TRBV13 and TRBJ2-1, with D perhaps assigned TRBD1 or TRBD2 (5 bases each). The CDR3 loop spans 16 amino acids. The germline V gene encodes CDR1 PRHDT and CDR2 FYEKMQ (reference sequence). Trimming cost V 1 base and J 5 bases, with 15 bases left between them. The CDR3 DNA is TGTGCCAGCAGCTTAGCAGAGGGGTCTCTCCACAATGAGCAGTTCTTC. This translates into CASSLAEGSLHNEQFF.

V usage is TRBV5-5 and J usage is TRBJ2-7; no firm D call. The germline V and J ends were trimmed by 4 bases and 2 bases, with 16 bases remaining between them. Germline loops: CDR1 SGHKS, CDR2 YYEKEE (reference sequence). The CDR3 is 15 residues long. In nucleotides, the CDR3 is TGTGCCAGCAGCCCACCGGACCGCCCGGCCTACGAGCAGTACTTC. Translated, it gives CASSPPDRPAYEQYF. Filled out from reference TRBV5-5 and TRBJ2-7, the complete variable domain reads DAGVTQSPTHLIKTRGQQVTLRCSPISGHKSVSWYQQVLGQGPQFIFQYYEKEERGRGNFPDRFSARQFPNYSSELNVNALLLGDSALYLCASSPPDRPAYEQYFGPGTRLTVT.

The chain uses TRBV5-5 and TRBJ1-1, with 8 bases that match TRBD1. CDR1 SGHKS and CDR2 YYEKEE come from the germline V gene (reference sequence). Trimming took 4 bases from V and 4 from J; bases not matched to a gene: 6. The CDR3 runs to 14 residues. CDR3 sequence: CASSIGQGATEAFF. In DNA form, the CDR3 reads TGTGCCAGCAGCATTGGACAGGGAGCCACTGAAGCTTTCTTT.

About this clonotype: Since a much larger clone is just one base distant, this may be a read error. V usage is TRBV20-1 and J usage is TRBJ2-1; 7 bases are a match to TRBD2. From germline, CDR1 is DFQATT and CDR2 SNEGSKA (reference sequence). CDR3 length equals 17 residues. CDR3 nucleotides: TGCAGTGCTAGAGTTTTGATAGCGGGCGACCTCTACAATGGGCAGTTCTTC. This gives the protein CSARVLIAGDLYNGQFF.